This T cell receptor beta chain was sequenced in a study of T cell responses to AZD1222 COVID-19 vaccine. About this clone: Its target is unknown.

Sequencing used immunoSEQ multiplex PCR; TCRdb keeps in-frame clones, though not all of them. The sample lists 150,000 to 200,000 clones, about 93% seen once, with around 1% in the top ten. Study-level results: Variant regions that are unmutated are reportedly the target of nearly half of spike-specific TCRs.

V lost 6 bases and J lost 4; bases outside the gene matches: 7. This CDR3 comprises 14 residues. In germline, CDR1 is MRHNA, CDR2 SNTAGT. V and J are TRBV6-4 and TRBJ1-2; TRBD1 aligns across 8 bases. The sequence was obtained from an adult who received the AZD1222 COVID-19 vaccine. This specimen consisted of peripheral blood, obtained 28 days after the second AZD1222 dose. CDR3 region: CASRDRDRTYGYTF. The CDR3 DNA reads as TGTGCCAGCAGGGACCGGGACAGGACCTATGGCTACACCTTC.